This passage covers 18 T cell receptor beta chains from one sample sequenced in a study of blood T cell repertoires in COVID-19. The repertoire was sequenced with immunoSEQ multiplex PCR; TCRdb's copy has only in-frame clones and lacks some. The sample has roughly 250,000 clones, under 90% seen once; the top ten hold roughly 8.6%. Sequencing was done on a sample of peripheral blood. These receptor sequences come from a human donor in a cohort sampled during active COVID-19.

The chain has TRBV3-1 (or the pseudogene TRBV3-2) and TRBJ2-5; possibly TRBD1 for D (7 bases). Germline CDR1 and CDR2: LGHDT and YNNKEL (reference sequence). Trimming stripped 6 bases from V and 5 bases from J, with 16 bases between. The CDR3 is 14 residues long. This CDR3 is CASSNPEGAETQYF. In DNA, the CDR3 is TGTGCCAGCAGTAACCCGGAGGGGGCGGAGACCCAGTACTTC.

V gene TRBV5-1 combines with J gene TRBJ1-1; TRBD1 matches at 10 bases. J lost 7 bases, V lost 5 bases, and 5 bases had no gene match. CDR3 size: 13 residues. Germline V gene data show CDR1 as SGHRS and CDR2 as YFSETQ. The CDR3 loop reads CASSRTGGGEAFF. In nucleotides, the CDR3 is TGCGCCAGCAGTAGGACAGGGGGTGGTGAAGCTTTCTTT.

This clone was observed once. The chain carries TRBV7-9 and TRBJ1-2; D is perhaps TRBD1 (5 bases). Germline V lookup: CDR1 SEHNR, CDR2 FQNEAQ (reference sequence). The CDR3 length is 14 residues. V was trimmed by 5 bases and J by 8 bases, leaving 18 bases between them. The CDR3 region is CASSPDISSYGYTF. The DNA of the CDR3 is TGTGCCAGCAGCCCGGACATATCTTCGTACGGCTACACCTTC.

This chain connects TRBV5-1 to TRBJ2-1, with a weak D call TRBD1 (5 bases). Germline CDR1 is SGHRS and CDR2 is YFSETQ. Trimming cost V 3 bases and J 9 bases, with 13 bases left between them. This CDR3 spans 13 amino acids. CDR3 sequence reads: CASSSGTQGEQFF. CDR3 DNA sequence: TGCGCCAGCAGCTCAGGAACGCAGGGTGAGCAGTTCTTC.

This clone was counted a few times. The chain carries TRBV9 and TRBJ2-7; 9 bases line up with TRBD2. The CDR3 has 14 residues. Germline V CDR1 and CDR2: SGDLS, YYNGEE. The J segment lost 4 bases and the V segment lost 2 bases, leaving 4 bases of the junction unmatched. Here the CDR3 reads CASSVSGSGYEQYF. In DNA, the CDR3 is TGTGCCAGCAGCGTTAGCGGGAGCGGGTACGAGCAGTACTTC.

This chain's CDR3 is CASKLDGQGSYNSPLHF. The CDR3, as DNA: TGCGCCAGCAAACTTGACGGGCAGGGATCCTATAATTCACCCCTCCACTTT. The chain links TRBV5-1 to TRBJ1-6, with D maybe TRBD1 (5 bases). The CDR3 sequence is 17 residues long. CDR1 is SGHRS and CDR2 is YFSETQ in the germline V gene. V gave up 6 bases and J gave up 1 base, with 17 bases separating them. The full variable domain, its missing parts supplied by reference TRBV5-1 and TRBJ1-6, is KAGVTQTPRYLIKTRGQQVTLSCSPISGHRSVSWYQQTPGQGLQFLFEYFSETQRNKGNFPGRFSGRQFSNSRSEMNVSTLELGDSALYLCASKLDGQGSYNSPLHFGNGTRLTVT.

The V and J genes are TRBV2 and TRBJ1-1, with D perhaps TRBD1 (5 bases). The germline gives CDR1 SNHLY, CDR2 FYNNEI. The CDR3 is 14 residues long. V shed 2 bases and J shed 5 bases, with 12 bases lying between them. The CDR3 DNA reads TGTGCCAGCAGTGAATACGGGGGGGGAACTGAAGCTTTCTTT. Residues: CASSEYGGGTEAFF.

The chain employs TRBV5-5 and TRBJ2-1; 9 nucleotides match TRBD1. CDR1 SGHKS and CDR2 YYEKEE come from the germline V gene (reference sequence). The trim removed 3 bases at V and 10 bases at J, leaving 11 bases unmatched. CDR3 length: 15 amino acids. As DNA, the CDR3 is TGTGCCAGCAGCTACTGGACAGGGGCCCTTAGAGAGCAGTTCTTC. Translated: CASSYWTGALREQFF.

On this clone itself: The sample contains more than one DNA sequence encoding this CDR3. The gene calls are TRBV7-2 and TRBJ2-3; D gene uncertain. CDR1 is SGHTA, CDR2 FQGNSA, per germline. V lost 4 bases and J lost 2, with 4 bases in between. This CDR3 spans 12 amino acids. In nucleotides, the CDR3 is TGTGCCAGCAGCTCATTCACAGATACGCAGTATTTT. Translation: CASSSFTDTQYF.

The rearrangement links TRBV5-5 to TRBJ2-7; 7 nucleotides agree with TRBD2. V shed 3 bases and J 3 bases; nucleotides not matched to a gene: 12. This CDR3 is 16 amino acids long. The V gene's germline CDR1 is SGHKS and CDR2 YYEKEE (reference sequence). This CDR3 is CASSWEGQGTYYEQYF. The CDR3 DNA sequence: TGTGCCAGCAGCTGGGAGGGCCAGGGTACTTACTACGAGCAGTACTTC. The whole variable domain, filled in from reference TRBV5-5 and TRBJ2-7, reads DAGVTQSPTHLIKTRGQQVTLRCSPISGHKSVSWYQQVLGQGPQFIFQYYEKEERGRGNFPDRFSARQFPNYSSELNVNALLLGDSALYLCASSWEGQGTYYEQYFGPGTRLTVT.

V and J are TRBV5-1 and TRBJ1-4, with 7 bases aligning to TRBD1. The length of the CDR3 is 14 residues. The V gene end was trimmed by 5 bases and the J gene end by 4 bases; junction bases not matched to a gene: 5. From germline, CDR1 is SGHRS and CDR2 YFSETQ. CDR3 DNA: TGCGCCAGCAGGGAGGGGGCCCGTAATGAAAAACTGTTTTTT. Translated: CASREGARNEKLFF. The variable domain in full, with the rest retrieved from reference TRBV5-1 and TRBJ1-4, is KAGVTQTPRYLIKTRGQQVTLSCSPISGHRSVSWYQQTPGQGLQFLFEYFSETQRNKGNFPGRFSGRQFSNSRSEMNVSTLELGDSALYLCASREGARNEKLFFGSGTQLSVL.

The chain combines TRBV5-6 with TRBJ2-7; a weak D match, TRBD1 (6 bases). CDR1 and CDR2 (germline): SGHDT, YYEEEE. The CDR3 sequence is 13 residues long. Trimming took 1 base from V and 4 from J, leaving 9 bases between them. CDR3 nucleotides: TGTGCCAGCAGCTTGACAGGGAATTACGAGCAGTACTTC. It encodes CASSLTGNYEQYF.

V and J are TRBV19 and TRBJ2-1, with D maybe TRBD1 (6 bases). V was cut by 6 bases and J by 1 base, with 13 bases left in between. This CDR3 spans 15 amino acids. Per germline, CDR1 LNHDA and CDR2 SQIVND (reference sequence). Here the CDR3 reads CASRVQGTSYNEQFF. For the CDR3, the DNA is TGTGCCAGTAGGGTACAGGGCACATCCTACAATGAGCAGTTCTTC. The whole variable domain, remainder taken from reference TRBV19 and TRBJ2-1, is DGGITQSPKYLFRKEGQNVTLSCEQNLNHDAMYWYRQDPGQGLRLIYYSQIVNDFQKGDIAEGYSVSREKKESFPLTVTSAQKNPTAFYLCASRVQGTSYNEQFFGPGTRLTVL.

The chain joins TRBV19 to TRBJ1-5; 10 nucleotides match TRBD1. CDR3 length: 18 residues. CDR1 and CDR2 from the germline V gene are LNHDA and SQIVND (reference sequence). With 0 bases clipped from V and 5 bases from J, the junction kept 10 bases outside the gene matches. As DNA, the CDR3 is TGTGCCAGTAGTATAGATTCCGGGACAGGGGTAGGGTATCAGCCCCAGCATTTT. Encoded protein: CASSIDSGTGVGYQPQHF.

This clone was detected once. J is TRBJ1-4 and V is TRBV5-5; D not resolved. Per the germline V gene, CDR1 is SGHKS and CDR2 is YYEKEE (reference sequence). V gave up 3 bases and J gave up 4 bases, with 16 bases separating them. There are 16 residues in the CDR3. The CDR3 loop is CASSYNGRTYNEKLFF. CDR3 nucleotide sequence: TGTGCCAGCAGCTACAATGGCCGAACATATAATGAAAAACTGTTTTTT.

The genes are TRBV14 and TRBJ1-4, with unresolved D. CDR3 size: 14 residues. V shed 3 bases and J shed 8 bases, with 13 bases lying between them. Germline values: CDR1 SGHDN, CDR2 FVKESK. CDR3: CASSHGGPEEKLFF. Written as DNA, the CDR3 is TGTGCCAGCAGCCATGGAGGGCCCGAAGAAAAACTGTTTTTT.

This chain uses TRBV19 with TRBJ1-6; tentatively, D is TRBD1 (6 bases). From germline, CDR1 is LNHDA and CDR2 SQIVND (reference sequence). V was cut by 6 bases and J by 9 bases, with 15 bases left in between. The CDR3 loop spans 14 amino acids. CDR3 residues: CASRTTGQASPLHF. The CDR3 DNA is TGTGCCAGTAGAACTACAGGGCAAGCTTCACCCCTCCACTTT.

This clone was recorded at least ten times. The chain joins TRBV5-4 to TRBJ2-3, with a weak D call TRBD2 (5 bases). Looked up from germline, CDR1 is SGHNT and CDR2 is YYREEE (reference sequence). The length of the CDR3 is 18 residues. Trimming left V 0 bases short and J 4 bases short, with 21 bases between. CDR3 amino acids: CASSLAVAGQFSADTQYF. As DNA, the CDR3 is TGTGCCAGCAGCTTGGCCGTGGCAGGCCAATTTAGCGCAGATACGCAGTATTTT.